This T cell receptor (beta chain) derives from a study of blood T cell repertoires in COVID-19. Overall study: Donors in the United States, Italy and Spain gave samples during acute or convalescent COVID-19.

The assay was immunoSEQ multiplex PCR, and TCRdb's table has in-frame clones only and misses some. The sample has approximately 130,000 clones, more than 80% seen once. V was trimmed by 6 bases and J by 4 bases, leaving 19 bases between them. Germline CDR1 reads MDHEN; CDR2 reads SYDVKM. The CDR3 covers 16 residues. The sequencing input was peripheral blood. The clonotype comes from a human donor in a cohort sampled during active COVID-19. The rearrangement links TRBV28 to TRBJ1-3; unclear D gene. CDR3 sequence: CASSPLITQQGNTIYF. Here the CDR3 DNA reads TGTGCCAGCAGCCCCCTCATCACACAACAGGGAAACACCATATATTTT.